The 23 T cell receptor beta chains in this list originate from one sample, sequenced in a study of control samples from healthy donors and cancer patients. Generated by immunoSEQ multiplex PCR, the TCRdb table keeps only in-frame clones and is missing some. The table records fewer than 200,000 clones, roughly nine tenths of them present only once. Sequenced sample: blood. Receptor source: a man aged 25-45 years in good health.

This chain uses TRBV11-2 with TRBJ1-5; D gene unclear. The ends were cut back, 1 base at V and 1 base at J, with 8 bases in the middle. This CDR3 contains 15 residues. Germline CDR1 and CDR2: SGHAT and FQNNGV. The CDR3 loop is CASSLGTGSNQPQHF. CDR3 nucleotide sequence: TGTGCCAGCAGCTTAGGGACGGGGAGCAATCAGCCCCAGCATTTT. Looking up the rest from reference TRBV11-2 and TRBJ1-5 gives the full variable domain: EAGVAQSPRYKIIEKRQSVAFWCNPISGHATLYWYQQILGQGPKLLIQFQNNGVVDDSQLPKDRFSAERLKGVDSTLKIQPAKLEDSAVYLCASSLGTGSNQPQHFGDGTRLSIL.

The rearrangement links TRBV6-2 or TRBV6-3 to TRBJ2-3; D is undetermined. The CDR3 spans 13 residues. Trimming cost V 2 bases and J 10 bases, with 13 bases left between them. CDR1 MNHEY and CDR2 SVGEGT come from the germline V gene. The CDR3 DNA follows: TGTGCCAGCAGTTACCGTAGACATTCAGCGCAGTATTTT. Translating gives CASSYRRHSAQYF.

The V and J genes are TRBV2 and TRBJ1-4; tentatively, D is TRBD1 (5 bases). The V and J ends lost 2 bases and 7 bases respectively, with 14 bases between them. CDR3 length: 15 amino acids. The germline gives CDR1 SNHLY, CDR2 FYNNEI. The CDR3 DNA is TGTGCCAGCAGTGAACCTCTCGCAGGGCCTGAAAAACTGTTTTTT. Translated, it gives CASSEPLAGPEKLFF.

The rearrangement uses TRBV5-6 and TRBJ2-4; a weak D match, TRBD2 (5 bases). This CDR3 comprises 15 residues. Deletions cut 0 bases from V and 8 bases from J, with 15 bases between. Germline-derived CDR1 and CDR2 are SGHDT and YYEEEE. The CDR3 loop reads CASSLAGYWDDIQYF. In nucleotides, the CDR3 is TGTGCCAGCAGCTTGGCGGGGTACTGGGATGACATTCAGTACTTC.

CDR3 residues: CASSFSAGTSGYEQYF. The CDR3 DNA reads as TGTGCCAGCAGTTTCTCCGCCGGGACTAGCGGCTACGAGCAGTACTTC. This chain joins TRBV27 and TRBJ2-7; 11 bases match TRBD2. The CDR3 consists of 16 residues. V trimming: 3 bases; J trimming: 3 bases; junction bases outside the gene matches: 7. Per the germline V gene, CDR1 is MNHEY and CDR2 is SMNVEV (reference sequence).

J is TRBJ1-6 and V is TRBV13, with unresolved D. The CDR3 runs to 15 residues. Trimming stripped 2 bases from V and 2 bases from J, with 7 bases between. Germline V lookup: CDR1 PRHDT, CDR2 FYEKMQ (reference sequence). CDR3 sequence reads: CASSLMGAYNSPLHF. DNA of the CDR3: TGTGCCAGCAGCTTAATGGGCGCCTATAATTCACCCCTCCACTTT.

This chain uses TRBV6-1 with TRBJ1-1; D is unresolved. Trimming stripped 3 bases from V and 3 bases from J, with 23 bases between. CDR1 and CDR2 (germline): MNHNS, SASEGT. CDR3 size: 18 residues. CDR3 protein: CASSDYWVVGVSDTEAFF. The CDR3 DNA follows: TGTGCCAGCAGTGATTATTGGGTAGTTGGGGTATCGGACACTGAAGCTTTCTTT.

This chain uses TRBV18 with TRBJ1-1; possibly TRBD1 for D (6 bases). This CDR3 has 17 amino acids. The V and J ends lost 6 bases and 0 bases respectively, with 20 bases between them. Germline CDR1 reads KGHSH; CDR2 reads LQKENI. CDR3 sequence reads: CASSGGAGGNMNTEAFF. The CDR3 nucleotides read TGTGCCAGCTCCGGGGGGGCAGGCGGAAATATGAACACTGAAGCTTTCTTT. Full variable domain (remainder filled in from reference TRBV18 and TRBJ1-1): NAGVMQNPRHLVRRRGQEARLRCSPMKGHSHVYWYRQLPEEGLKFMVYLQKENIIDESGMPKERFSAEFPKEGPSILRIQQVVRGDSAAYFCASSGGAGGNMNTEAFFGQGTRLTVV.

The chain joins TRBV15 to TRBJ2-2; unclear D gene. Per the germline V gene, CDR1 is LNHNV and CDR2 is YYDKDF (reference sequence). The CDR3 covers 13 residues. V was trimmed by 3 bases and J by 6 bases, leaving 8 bases between them. CDR3 bases: TGTGCCACCAGCAGGAGAGTGGCCGGGGAGCTGTTTTTT. Its protein is CATSRRVAGELFF. The full variable domain, with the rest looked up from reference TRBV15 and TRBJ2-2, is DAMVIQNPRYQVTQFGKPVTLSCSQTLNHNVMYWYQQKSSQAPKLLFHYYDKDFNNEADTPDNFQSRRPNTSFCFLDIRSPGLGDTAMYLCATSRRVAGELFFGEGSRLTVL.

In DNA form, the CDR3 reads TGTGCCAGCAGTTACTCTCCGGGACAGGGAGGGACTGAAGCTTTCTTT. Translating it yields CASSYSPGQGGTEAFF. This chain joins TRBV6-5 and TRBJ1-1; TRBD1 matches at 9 bases. The germline gives CDR1 MNHEY, CDR2 SVGAGI. J lost 5 bases, V lost 0 bases, and 7 bases had no gene match. The CDR3 has 16 amino acids.

V is TRBV21-1 and J is TRBJ2-7; the D call TRBD2 from the table was never checked on the DNA. TRBV21-1 is a pseudogene locus. The CDR3 loop spans 16 amino acids. The CDR3 loop is CASSKRGGPLCDEQYF. CDR3 bases: TGTGCCAGCAGCAAAAGAGGAGGGCCACTTTGCGACGAGCAGTACTTC.

The chain has TRBV27 and TRBJ2-1; 11 nucleotides align to TRBD2. Germline V gene data show CDR1 as MNHEY and CDR2 as SMNVEV (reference sequence). Trimming at V came to 6 bases and at J to 7 bases, leaving 8 bases not matched to a gene. The CDR3 spans 15 residues. In DNA, the CDR3 is TGTGCCAGCAGGACGGTACTAGCGGGGGTGAATGAGCAGTTCTTC. This encodes CASRTVLAGVNEQFF.

The V and J genes are TRBV29-1 and TRBJ1-1; D is uncertain. The CDR3 totals 12 residues. Germline CDR1 is SQVTM and CDR2 is ANQGSEA. The ends were cut back, 7 bases at V and 2 bases at J, with 11 bases in the middle. The CDR3 nucleotides read TGCAGCGGGGAGGGATTAAACACTGAAGCTTTCTTT. It encodes CSGEGLNTEAFF. Based on the CDR3 plus reference TRBV29-1 and TRBJ1-1, the full variable domain is SAVISQKPSRDICQRGTSLTIQCQVDSQVTMMFWYRQQPGQSLTLIATANQGSEATYESGFVIDKFPISRPNLTFSTLTVSNMSPEDSSIYLCSGEGLNTEAFFGQGTRLTVV.

The CDR3 coding sequence is TGTGCCAGTACTCACCCCGGGGGTTCTAACTATGGCTACACCTTC. Its translation: CASTHPGGSNYGYTF. The chain couples TRBV19 to TRBJ1-2, with D perhaps TRBD1 (5 bases). The CDR3 runs to 15 residues. Germline lookup yields CDR1 LNHDA and CDR2 SQIVND (reference sequence). Deletions cut 7 bases from V and 0 bases from J, with 15 bases between.

The CDR3 DNA sequence: TGTGCCAGCAGCTTAGTAGGGGGGGCGGGCACTGAAGCTTTCTTT. This codes for CASSLVGGAGTEAFF. V is TRBV11-2 and J is TRBJ1-1; possible D gene TRBD1, 6 bases. The CDR3 runs to 15 residues. Germline assignment: CDR1 SGHAT and CDR2 FQNNGV. The V end was cut by 1 base, the J end by 4 bases, with 13 bases between. Based on the CDR3 plus reference TRBV11-2 and TRBJ1-1, the full variable domain is EAGVAQSPRYKIIEKRQSVAFWCNPISGHATLYWYQQILGQGPKLLIQFQNNGVVDDSQLPKDRFSAERLKGVDSTLKIQPAKLEDSAVYLCASSLVGGAGTEAFFGQGTRLTVV.

This clone has a single count. The chain links TRBV18 to TRBJ2-3; D unresolved. Germline values: CDR1 KGHSH, CDR2 LQKENI. Trimming shortened V by 0 bases and J by 2 bases, and 6 bases separated the two germline ends. The CDR3 is made up of 14 amino acids. The CDR3 reads CASSPPRITDTQYF. DNA for the CDR3: TGTGCCAGCTCACCACCGAGAATCACAGATACGCAGTATTTT.

This clone was counted once. V gene TRBV6-5 combines with J gene TRBJ2-5; D could derive from TRBD1 or TRBD2 (5 bases each). The CDR3 contains 13 residues. V was pared by 7 bases and J by 5 bases, with 14 bases between. Germline V lookup: CDR1 MNHEY, CDR2 SVGAGI. As DNA, the CDR3 is TGTGCCAGCACTAGAAACAGGAGGGAGACCCAGTACTTC. Residues: CASTRNRRETQYF.

J is TRBJ2-1 and V is TRBV6-5; 10 bases agree with TRBD1. Germline CDR1 MNHEY, CDR2 SVGAGI. V lost 9 bases and J lost 10; bases outside the gene matches: 12. CDR3 length equals 14 residues. The CDR3 here is CARDRGDTRGEQFF. DNA for the CDR3: TGTGCCAGGGACAGGGGGGACACTAGAGGGGAGCAGTTCTTC.

This rearrangement joins TRBV18 to TRBJ1-6; weak D call: TRBD1 (6 bases). V was trimmed by 3 bases and J by 10 bases, leaving 13 bases between them. Germline V lookup: CDR1 KGHSH, CDR2 LQKENI. This CDR3 has 14 amino acids. CDR3: CASSPAQGRSPLHF. CDR3 DNA sequence: TGTGCCAGCTCACCCGCACAGGGTAGGTCACCCCTCCACTTT.

As DNA, the CDR3 is TGTGCCTGGAGTTCAGGGGCGAACACTGAAGCTTTCTTT. This codes for CAWSSGANTEAFF. The chain recombines TRBV30 with TRBJ1-1; D is perhaps TRBD1 (6 bases). The germline V and J ends were trimmed by 2 bases and 1 base, with 8 bases remaining between them. Looked up from germline, CDR1 is GTSNPN and CDR2 is SVGIG (reference sequence). This CDR3 contains 13 residues.

CDR3 sequence reads: CASSAVDTDTQYF. The CDR3 bases are TGTGCCAGCAGTGCTGTGGATACAGATACGCAGTATTTT. The rearrangement links TRBV6-4 to TRBJ2-3; D is ambiguous. Trimming shortened V by 4 bases and J by 3 bases, and 8 bases separated the two germline ends. The length of the CDR3 is 13 residues. Germline V CDR1 and CDR2: MRHNA, SNTAGT.

Comment on this clone: Other nucleotide sequences from this sample produce the same CDR3. The rearrangement joins TRBV6-5 to TRBJ1-2; D perhaps matches TRBD1 (5 bases). Germline-derived CDR1 and CDR2 are MNHEY and SVGAGI. This CDR3 region has 12 residues. V was trimmed by 6 bases and J by 2 bases, leaving 7 bases between them. The CDR3 loop is CASSRQNYGYTF. The DNA of the CDR3 is TGTGCCAGCAGCAGACAGAACTATGGCTACACCTTC.

The chain combines TRBV18 with TRBJ2-5, with unresolved D. The CDR3 extends over 11 amino acids. Trimming cost V 4 bases and J 0 bases, with 0 bases left between them. The germline V gene has CDR1 KGHSH and CDR2 LQKENI. The CDR3 protein is CASSHQETQYF. In DNA form, the CDR3 reads TGTGCCAGCTCACACCAAGAGACCCAGTACTTC.